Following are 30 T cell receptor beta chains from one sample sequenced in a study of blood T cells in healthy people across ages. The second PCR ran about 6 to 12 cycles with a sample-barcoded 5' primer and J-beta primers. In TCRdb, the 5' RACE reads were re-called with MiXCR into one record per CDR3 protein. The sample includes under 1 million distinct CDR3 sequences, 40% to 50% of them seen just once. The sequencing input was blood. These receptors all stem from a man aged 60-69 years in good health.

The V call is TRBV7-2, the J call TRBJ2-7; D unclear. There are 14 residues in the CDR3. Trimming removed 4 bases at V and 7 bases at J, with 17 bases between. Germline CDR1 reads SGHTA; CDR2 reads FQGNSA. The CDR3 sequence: CASSSRVSAREQYF. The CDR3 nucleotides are TGTGCCAGCAGCTCCCGAGTATCCGCGCGTGAGCAGTACTTC. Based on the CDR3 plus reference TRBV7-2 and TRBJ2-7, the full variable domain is GAGVSQSPSNKVTEKGKDVELRCDPISGHTALYWYRQSLGQGLEFLIYFQGNSAPDKSGLPSDRFSAERTGGSVSTLTIQRTQQEDSAVYLCASSSRVSAREQYFGPGTRLTVT.

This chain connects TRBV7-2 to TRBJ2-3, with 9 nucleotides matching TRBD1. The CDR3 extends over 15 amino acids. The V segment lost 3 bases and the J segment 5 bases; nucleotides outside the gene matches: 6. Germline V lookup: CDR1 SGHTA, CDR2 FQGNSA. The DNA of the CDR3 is TGTGCCAGCAGCTTCCTACAGGGGGCGCAAGATACGCAGTATTTT. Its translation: CASSFLQGAQDTQYF. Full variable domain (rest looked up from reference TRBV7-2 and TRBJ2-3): GAGVSQSPSNKVTEKGKDVELRCDPISGHTALYWYRQSLGQGLEFLIYFQGNSAPDKSGLPSDRFSAERTGGSVSTLTIQRTQQEDSAVYLCASSFLQGAQDTQYFGPGTRLTVL.

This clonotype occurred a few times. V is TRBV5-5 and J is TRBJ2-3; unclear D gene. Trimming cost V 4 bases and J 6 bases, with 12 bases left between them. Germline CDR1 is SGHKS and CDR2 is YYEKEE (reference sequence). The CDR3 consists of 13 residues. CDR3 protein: CASSRETWDTQYF. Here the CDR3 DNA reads TGTGCCAGCAGCCGAGAGACCTGGGATACGCAGTATTTT.

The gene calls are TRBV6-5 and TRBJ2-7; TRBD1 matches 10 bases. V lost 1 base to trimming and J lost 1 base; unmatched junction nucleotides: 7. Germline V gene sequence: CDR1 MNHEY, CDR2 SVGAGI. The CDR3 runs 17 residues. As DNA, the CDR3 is TGTGCCAGCAGTTACTTGGCTGGACAGGGGGTATCCTACGAGCAGTACTTC. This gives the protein CASSYLAGQGVSYEQYF.

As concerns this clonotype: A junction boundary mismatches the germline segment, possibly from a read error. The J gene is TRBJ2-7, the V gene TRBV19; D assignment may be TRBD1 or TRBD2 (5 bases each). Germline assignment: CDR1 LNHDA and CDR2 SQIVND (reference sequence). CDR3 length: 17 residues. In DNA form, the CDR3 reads TGCGCCAGTAGTTCACATACTTCGGGCCCGGGACGCTACGAGCAGTACTTC. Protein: CASSSHTSGPGRYEQYF.

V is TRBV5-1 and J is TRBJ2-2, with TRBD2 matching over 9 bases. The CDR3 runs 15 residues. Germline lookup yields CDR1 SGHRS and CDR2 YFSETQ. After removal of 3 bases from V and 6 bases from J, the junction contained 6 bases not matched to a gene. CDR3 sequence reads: CASSSGTSYAGELFF. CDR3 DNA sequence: TGCGCCAGCAGCTCCGGGACTAGCTATGCCGGGGAGCTGTTTTTT.

The CDR3 is CASSRPDIFYEQYF. CDR3 nucleotides: TGTGCCAGCAGCCGACCGGACATTTTCTACGAGCAGTACTTC. The V and J genes are TRBV14 and TRBJ2-5; D may be TRBD1 (5 bases). The end of the DNA is better explained by TRBJ2-7, so the J call may be wrong. Germline CDR1 and CDR2: SGHDN and FVKESK. CDR3 length equals 14 residues.

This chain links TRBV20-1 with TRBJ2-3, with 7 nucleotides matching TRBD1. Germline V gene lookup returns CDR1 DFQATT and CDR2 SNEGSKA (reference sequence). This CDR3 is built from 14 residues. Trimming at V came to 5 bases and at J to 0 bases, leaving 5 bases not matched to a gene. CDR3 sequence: CSAPDRISTDTQYF. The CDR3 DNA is TGCAGTGCTCCGGACAGGATAAGCACAGATACGCAGTATTTT.

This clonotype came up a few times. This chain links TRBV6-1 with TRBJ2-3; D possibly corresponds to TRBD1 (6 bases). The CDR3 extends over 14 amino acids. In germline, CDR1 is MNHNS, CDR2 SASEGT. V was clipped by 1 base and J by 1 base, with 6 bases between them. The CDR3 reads CASSEDRGTDTQYF. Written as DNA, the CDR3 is TGTGCCAGCAGTGAAGACAGGGGCACAGATACGCAGTATTTT.

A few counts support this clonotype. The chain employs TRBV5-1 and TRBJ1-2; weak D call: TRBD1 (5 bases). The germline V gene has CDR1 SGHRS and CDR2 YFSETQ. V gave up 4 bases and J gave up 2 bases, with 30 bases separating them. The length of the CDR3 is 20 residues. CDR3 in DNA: TGCGCCAGCAGCCCCATTGTCGGGGACGGGCATTGGACCTCAAACTATGGCTACACCTTC. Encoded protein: CASSPIVGDGHWTSNYGYTF.

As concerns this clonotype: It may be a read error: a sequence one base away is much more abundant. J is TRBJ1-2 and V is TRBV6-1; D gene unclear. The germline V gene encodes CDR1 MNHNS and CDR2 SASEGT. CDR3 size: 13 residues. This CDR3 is CAGSETPSYGYTF. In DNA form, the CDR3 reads TGTGCCGGCAGTGAAACACCGTCCTATGGCTACACCTTC.

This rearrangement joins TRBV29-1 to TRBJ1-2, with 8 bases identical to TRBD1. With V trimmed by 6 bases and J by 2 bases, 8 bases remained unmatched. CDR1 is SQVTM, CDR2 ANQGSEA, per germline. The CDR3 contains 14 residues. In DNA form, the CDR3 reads TGCAGCGTCGAGACAGGGGAGGCCAACTATGGCTACACCTTC. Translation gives CSVETGEANYGYTF.

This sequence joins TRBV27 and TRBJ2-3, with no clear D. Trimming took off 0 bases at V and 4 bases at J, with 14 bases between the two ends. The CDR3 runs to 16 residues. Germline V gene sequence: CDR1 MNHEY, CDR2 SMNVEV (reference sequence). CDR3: CASSLSHGVEADTQYF. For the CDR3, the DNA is TGTGCCAGCAGTTTATCGCACGGAGTTGAGGCAGATACGCAGTATTTT.

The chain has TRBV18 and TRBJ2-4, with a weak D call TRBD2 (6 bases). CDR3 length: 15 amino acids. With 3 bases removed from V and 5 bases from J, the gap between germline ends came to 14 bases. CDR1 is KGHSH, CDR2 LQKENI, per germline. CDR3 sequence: CASSPLEGSENIQYF. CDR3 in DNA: TGTGCCAGCTCACCTTTGGAGGGGTCCGAAAACATTCAGTACTTC.

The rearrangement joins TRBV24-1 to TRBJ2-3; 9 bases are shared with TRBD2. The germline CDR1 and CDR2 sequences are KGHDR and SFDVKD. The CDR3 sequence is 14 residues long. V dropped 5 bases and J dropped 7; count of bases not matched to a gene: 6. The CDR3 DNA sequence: TGTGCCACCAGTGGAAGCGGGGGGCCACATACGCAGTATTTT. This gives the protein CATSGSGGPHTQYF.

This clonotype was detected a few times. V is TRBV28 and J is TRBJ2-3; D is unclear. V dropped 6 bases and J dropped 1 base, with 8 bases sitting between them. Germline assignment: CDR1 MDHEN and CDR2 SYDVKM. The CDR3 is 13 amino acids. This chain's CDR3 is CASRDYGTDTQYF. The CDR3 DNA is TGTGCCAGCAGGGATTACGGCACAGATACGCAGTATTTT.

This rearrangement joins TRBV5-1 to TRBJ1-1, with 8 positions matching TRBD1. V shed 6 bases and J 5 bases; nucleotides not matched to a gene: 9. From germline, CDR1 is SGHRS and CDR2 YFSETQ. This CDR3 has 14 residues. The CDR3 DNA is TGCGCCAGCAAAACTACAGGGGGGAAGACTGAAGCTTTCTTT. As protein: CASKTTGGKTEAFF.

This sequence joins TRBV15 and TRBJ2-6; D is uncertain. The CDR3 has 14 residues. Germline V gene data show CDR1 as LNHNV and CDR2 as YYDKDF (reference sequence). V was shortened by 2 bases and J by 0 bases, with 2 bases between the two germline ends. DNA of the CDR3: TGTGCCACCAGCAGACGCTCTGGGGCCAACGTCCTGACTTTC. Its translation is CATSRRSGANVLTF.

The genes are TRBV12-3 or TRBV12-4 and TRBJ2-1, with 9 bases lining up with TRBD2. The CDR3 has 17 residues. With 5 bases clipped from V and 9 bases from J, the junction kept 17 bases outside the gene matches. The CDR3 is CASSPLKGGGAGSEQFF. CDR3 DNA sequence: TGTGCCAGCAGTCCTTTAAAGGGCGGGGGGGCAGGTTCTGAGCAGTTCTTC.

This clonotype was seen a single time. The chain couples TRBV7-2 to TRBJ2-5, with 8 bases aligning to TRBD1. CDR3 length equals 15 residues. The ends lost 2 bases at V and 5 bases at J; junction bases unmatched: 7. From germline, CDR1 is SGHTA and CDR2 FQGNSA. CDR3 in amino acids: CASSLTPGGMETQYF. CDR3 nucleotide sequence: TGTGCCAGCAGCTTAACCCCAGGGGGCATGGAGACCCAGTACTTC.

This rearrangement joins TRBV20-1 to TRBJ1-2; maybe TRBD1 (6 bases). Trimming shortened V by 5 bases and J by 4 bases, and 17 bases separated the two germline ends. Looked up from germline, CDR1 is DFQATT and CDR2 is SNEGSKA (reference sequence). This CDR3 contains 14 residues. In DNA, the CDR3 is TGCAGTGCTGGTTCTAGGACAGCCAGCTATGGCTACACCTTC. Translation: CSAGSRTASYGYTF.

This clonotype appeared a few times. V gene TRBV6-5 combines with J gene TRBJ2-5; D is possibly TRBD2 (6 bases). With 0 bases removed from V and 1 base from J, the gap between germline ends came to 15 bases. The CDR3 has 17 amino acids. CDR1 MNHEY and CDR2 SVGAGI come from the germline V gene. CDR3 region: CASSYSDREYLQETQYF. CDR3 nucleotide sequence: TGTGCCAGCAGTTACTCAGATCGGGAGTACCTCCAAGAGACCCAGTACTTC.

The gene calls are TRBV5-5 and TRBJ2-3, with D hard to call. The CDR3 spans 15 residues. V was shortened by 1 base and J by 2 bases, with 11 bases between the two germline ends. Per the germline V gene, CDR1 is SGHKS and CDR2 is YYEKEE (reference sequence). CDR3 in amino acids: CASSLSVIPTDTQYF. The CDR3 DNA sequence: TGTGCCAGCAGCTTGTCTGTAATCCCCACAGATACGCAGTATTTT. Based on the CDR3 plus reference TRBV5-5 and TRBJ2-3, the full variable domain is DAGVTQSPTHLIKTRGQQVTLRCSPISGHKSVSWYQQVLGQGPQFIFQYYEKEERGRGNFPDRFSARQFPNYSSELNVNALLLGDSALYLCASSLSVIPTDTQYFGPGTRLTVL.

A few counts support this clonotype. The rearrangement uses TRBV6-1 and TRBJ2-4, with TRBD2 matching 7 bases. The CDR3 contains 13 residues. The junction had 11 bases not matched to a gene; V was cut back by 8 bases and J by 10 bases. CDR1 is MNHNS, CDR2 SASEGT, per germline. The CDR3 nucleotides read TGTGCCAGCCGAAGGGAGGGGAAAACGATTCAGTACTTC. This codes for CASRREGKTIQYF.

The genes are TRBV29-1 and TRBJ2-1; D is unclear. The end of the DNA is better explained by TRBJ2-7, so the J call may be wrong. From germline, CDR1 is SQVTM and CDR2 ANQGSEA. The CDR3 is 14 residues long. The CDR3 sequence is CSVDFHKTYNEQYF. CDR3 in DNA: TGCAGCGTTGATTTTCATAAGACCTACAATGAGCAGTACTTC.

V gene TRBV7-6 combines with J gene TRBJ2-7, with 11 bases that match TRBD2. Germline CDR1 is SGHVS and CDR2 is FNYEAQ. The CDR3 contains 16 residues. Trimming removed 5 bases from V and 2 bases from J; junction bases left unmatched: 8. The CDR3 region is CASSPTFSGGAYEQYF. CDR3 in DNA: TGTGCCAGCAGCCCGACGTTTAGCGGGGGGGCCTACGAGCAGTACTTC.

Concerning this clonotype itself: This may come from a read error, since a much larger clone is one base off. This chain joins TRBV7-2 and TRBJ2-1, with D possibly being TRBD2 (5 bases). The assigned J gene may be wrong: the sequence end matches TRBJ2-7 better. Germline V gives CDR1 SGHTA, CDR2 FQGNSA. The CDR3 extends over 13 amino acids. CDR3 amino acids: CASSWTPYNEQYF. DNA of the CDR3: TGTGCCAGCAGCTGGACTCCCTACAATGAGCAGTACTTC.

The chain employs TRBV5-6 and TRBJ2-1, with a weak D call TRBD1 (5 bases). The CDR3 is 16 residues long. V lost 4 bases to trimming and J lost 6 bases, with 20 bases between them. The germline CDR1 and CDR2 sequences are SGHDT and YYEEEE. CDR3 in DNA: TGTGCCAGCAGCCCGGTGGCCAGGGTTTGGGGCAATGAGCAGTTCTTC. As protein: CASSPVARVWGNEQFF.

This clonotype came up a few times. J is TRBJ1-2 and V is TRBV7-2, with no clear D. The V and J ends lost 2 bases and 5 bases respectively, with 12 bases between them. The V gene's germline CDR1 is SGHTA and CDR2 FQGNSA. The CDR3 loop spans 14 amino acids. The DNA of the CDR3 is TGTGCCAGCAGCTTATACGGCCCTGGGTATGGCTACACCTTC. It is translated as CASSLYGPGYGYTF.

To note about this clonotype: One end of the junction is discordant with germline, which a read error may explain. This CDR3 reads CASSLGSGSVNYGYTF. For the CDR3, the DNA is TGCGCCAGTAGCTTGGGCAGCGGATCAGTTAACTATGGCTACACCTTC. The rearrangement uses TRBV5-1 and TRBJ1-2, with D uncertain. From germline, CDR1 is SGHRS and CDR2 YFSETQ. The CDR3 loop spans 16 amino acids.